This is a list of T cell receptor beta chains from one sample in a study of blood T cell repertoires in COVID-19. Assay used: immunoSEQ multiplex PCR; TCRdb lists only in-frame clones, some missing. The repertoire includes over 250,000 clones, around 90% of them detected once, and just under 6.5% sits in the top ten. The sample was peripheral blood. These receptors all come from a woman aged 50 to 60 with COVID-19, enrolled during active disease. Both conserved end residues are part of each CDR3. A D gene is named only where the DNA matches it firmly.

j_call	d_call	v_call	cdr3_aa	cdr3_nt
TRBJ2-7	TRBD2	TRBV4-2	CASSQYLPGLADYEQYF	TGTGCCAGCAGCCAATACCTTCCGGGACTAGCGGACTACGAGCAGTACTTC
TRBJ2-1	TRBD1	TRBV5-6	CASSLGTADEQFF	TGTGCCAGCAGCCTCGGGACAGCCGATGAGCAGTTCTTC
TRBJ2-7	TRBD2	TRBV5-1	CASSLATSGSSYEQYF	TGCGCCAGCAGCTTGGCCACTAGCGGGAGCTCCTACGAGCAGTACTTC
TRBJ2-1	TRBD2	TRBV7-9	CASSRLAGEINEQFF	TGTGCCAGCAGCCGACTAGCGGGAGAGATCAATGAGCAGTTCTTC
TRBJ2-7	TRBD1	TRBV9	CASSGGSGTASYEQYF	TGTGCCAGCAGCGGGGGGAGTGGGACAGCCTCCTACGAGCAGTACTTC
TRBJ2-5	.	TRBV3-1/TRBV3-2	CASSLPRTSIKTQYF	TGTGCCAGCAGCCTACCCCGGACTTCTATAAAGACCCAGTACTTC
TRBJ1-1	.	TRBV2	CASIGQFEAFF	TGTGCCAGCATCGGACAGTTTGAAGCTTTCTTT
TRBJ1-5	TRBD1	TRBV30	CAWSRNGQGNNQPQHF	TGTGCCTGGAGCCGAAACGGACAGGGTAACAATCAGCCCCAGCATTTT
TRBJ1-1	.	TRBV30	CAWTPAGLTEAFF	TGTGCCTGGACGCCGGCAGGACTCACTGAAGCTTTCTTT
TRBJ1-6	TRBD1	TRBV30	CAWSQAGTGNNSPLHF	TGTGCCTGGAGTCAAGCCGGGACAGGGAATAATTCACCCCTCCACTTT
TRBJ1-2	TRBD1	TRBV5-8	CASSSTGRTGTIYYGYTF	TGTGCCAGCAGCTCAACCGGACGGACAGGGACCATTTACTATGGCTACACCTTC
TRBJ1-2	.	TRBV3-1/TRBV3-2	CASRSTGRGGYTF	TGTGCCAGCAGGTCCACCGGTCGGGGTGGCTACACCTTC